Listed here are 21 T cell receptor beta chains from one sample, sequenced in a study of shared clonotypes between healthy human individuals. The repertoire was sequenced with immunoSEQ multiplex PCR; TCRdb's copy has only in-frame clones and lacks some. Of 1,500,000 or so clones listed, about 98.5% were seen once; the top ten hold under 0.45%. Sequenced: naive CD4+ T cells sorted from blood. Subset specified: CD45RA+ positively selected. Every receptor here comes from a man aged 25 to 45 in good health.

The chain's CDR3 is CASSLARMGLEYF. CDR3 DNA sequence: TGTGCCAGCAGCTTAGCGCGGATGGGGCTGGAGTACTTC. V gene TRBV7-2 combines with J gene TRBJ2-7; D is perhaps TRBD1 (5 bases). Germline V gives CDR1 SGHTA, CDR2 FQGNSA. This CDR3 contains 13 residues. The V gene lost 0 bases and the J gene lost 11 bases, with 14 bases spanning the gap.

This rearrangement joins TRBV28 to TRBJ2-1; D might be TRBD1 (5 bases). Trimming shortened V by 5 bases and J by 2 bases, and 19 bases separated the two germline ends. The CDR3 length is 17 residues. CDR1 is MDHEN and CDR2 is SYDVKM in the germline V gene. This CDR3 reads CASSLDSDSIPYNEQFF. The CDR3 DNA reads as TGTGCCAGCAGTCTAGACTCAGACAGCATCCCCTACAATGAGCAGTTCTTC.

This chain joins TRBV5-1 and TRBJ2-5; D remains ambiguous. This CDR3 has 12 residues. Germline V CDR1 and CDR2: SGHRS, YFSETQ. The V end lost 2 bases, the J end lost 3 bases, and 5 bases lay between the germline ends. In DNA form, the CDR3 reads TGCGCCAGCAGCTTTGCGGAAGAGACCCAGTACTTC. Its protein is CASSFAEETQYF. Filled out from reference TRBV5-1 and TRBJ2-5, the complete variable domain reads KAGVTQTPRYLIKTRGQQVTLSCSPISGHRSVSWYQQTPGQGLQFLFEYFSETQRNKGNFPGRFSGRQFSNSRSEMNVSTLELGDSALYLCASSFAEETQYFGPGTRLLVL.

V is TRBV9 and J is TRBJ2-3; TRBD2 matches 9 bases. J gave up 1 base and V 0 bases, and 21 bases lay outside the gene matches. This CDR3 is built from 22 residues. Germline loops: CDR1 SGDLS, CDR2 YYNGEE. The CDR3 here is CASSVDRGRGASGIYGTDTQYF. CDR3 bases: TGTGCCAGCAGCGTAGATAGGGGAAGAGGGGCTAGCGGGATATATGGCACAGATACGCAGTATTTT.

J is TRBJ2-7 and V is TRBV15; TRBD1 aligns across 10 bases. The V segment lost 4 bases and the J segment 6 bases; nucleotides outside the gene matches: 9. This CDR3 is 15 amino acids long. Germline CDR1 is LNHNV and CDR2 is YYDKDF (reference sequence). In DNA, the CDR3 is TGTGCCACCAGCACAGCGGGACAGGGGAATTCCGAGCAGTACTTC. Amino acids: CATSTAGQGNSEQYF. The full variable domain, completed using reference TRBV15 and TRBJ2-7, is DAMVIQNPRYQVTQFGKPVTLSCSQTLNHNVMYWYQQKSSQAPKLLFHYYDKDFNNEADTPDNFQSRRPNTSFCFLDIRSPGLGDTAMYLCATSTAGQGNSEQYFGPGTRLTVT.

The CDR3 region has the DNA TGTGCCAGCCAACTAGCGGGGGCGCCCGAAGAGACCCAGTACTTC. This encodes CASQLAGAPEETQYF. This chain links TRBV2 with TRBJ2-5; 11 bases are shared with TRBD2. Trimming cost V 8 bases and J 3 bases; bases outside gene matches: 8. This CDR3 spans 15 amino acids. CDR1 SNHLY and CDR2 FYNNEI come from the germline V gene.

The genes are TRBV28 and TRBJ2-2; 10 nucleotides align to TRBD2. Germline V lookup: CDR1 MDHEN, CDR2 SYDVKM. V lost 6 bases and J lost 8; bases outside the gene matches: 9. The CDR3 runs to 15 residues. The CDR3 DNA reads TGTGCCAGCAGAGTGTGGCTAGCGGGAGTTGGGGAGCTGTTTTTT. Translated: CASRVWLAGVGELFF.

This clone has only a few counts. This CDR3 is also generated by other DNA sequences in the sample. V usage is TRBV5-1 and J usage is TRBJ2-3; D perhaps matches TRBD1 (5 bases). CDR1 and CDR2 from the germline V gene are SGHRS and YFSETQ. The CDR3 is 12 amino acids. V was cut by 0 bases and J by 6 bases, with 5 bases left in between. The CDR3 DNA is TGCGCCAGCAGCTTGGAGGGGGATACGCAGTATTTT. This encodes CASSLEGDTQYF.

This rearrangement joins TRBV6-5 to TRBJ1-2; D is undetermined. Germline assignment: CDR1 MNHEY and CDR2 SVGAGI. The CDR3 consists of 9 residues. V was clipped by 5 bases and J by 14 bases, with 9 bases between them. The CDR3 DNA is TGTGCCAGCAGTCCACTCGGGACCTTC. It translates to CASSPLGTF.

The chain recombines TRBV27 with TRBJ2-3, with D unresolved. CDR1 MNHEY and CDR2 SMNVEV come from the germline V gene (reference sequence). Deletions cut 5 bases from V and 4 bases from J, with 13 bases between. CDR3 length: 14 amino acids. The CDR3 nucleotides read TGTGCCAGCAGTCCACGACGCTTTCCAGATACGCAGTATTTT. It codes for CASSPRRFPDTQYF.

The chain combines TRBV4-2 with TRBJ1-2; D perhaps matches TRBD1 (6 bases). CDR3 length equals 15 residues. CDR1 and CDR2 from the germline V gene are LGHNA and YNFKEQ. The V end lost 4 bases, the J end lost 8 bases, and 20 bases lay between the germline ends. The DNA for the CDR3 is TGTGCCAGCAGCCCCCTCATGAACAGGGTGCGAGGCTACACCTTC. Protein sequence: CASSPLMNRVRGYTF.

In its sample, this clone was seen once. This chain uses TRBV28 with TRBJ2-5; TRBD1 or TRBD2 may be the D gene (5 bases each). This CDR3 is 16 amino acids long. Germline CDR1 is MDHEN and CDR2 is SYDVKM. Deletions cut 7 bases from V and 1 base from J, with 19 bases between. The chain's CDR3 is CASTWGRGPSQETQYF. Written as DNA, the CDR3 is TGTGCCAGCACTTGGGGACGGGGACCATCCCAAGAGACCCAGTACTTC.

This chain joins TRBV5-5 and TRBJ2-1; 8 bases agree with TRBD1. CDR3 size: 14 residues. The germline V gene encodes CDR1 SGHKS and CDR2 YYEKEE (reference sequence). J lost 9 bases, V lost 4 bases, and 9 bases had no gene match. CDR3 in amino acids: CASSTSGTGLEQFF. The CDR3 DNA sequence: TGTGCCAGCAGCACCTCCGGGACAGGTCTTGAGCAGTTCTTC.

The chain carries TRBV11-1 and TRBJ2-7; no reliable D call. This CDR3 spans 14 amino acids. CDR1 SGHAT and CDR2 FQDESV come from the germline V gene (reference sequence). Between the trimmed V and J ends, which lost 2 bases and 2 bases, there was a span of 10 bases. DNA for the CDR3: TGTGCCAGCAGCTTACTACAGCGTGCCTACGAGCAGTACTTC. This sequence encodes CASSLLQRAYEQYF.

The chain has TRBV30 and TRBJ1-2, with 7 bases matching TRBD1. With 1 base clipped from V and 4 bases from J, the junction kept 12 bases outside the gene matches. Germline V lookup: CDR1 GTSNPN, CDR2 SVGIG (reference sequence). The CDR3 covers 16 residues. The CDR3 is CAWSGTGQARAYGYTF. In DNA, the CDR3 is TGTGCCTGGAGTGGAACCGGACAGGCGAGGGCCTATGGCTACACCTTC.

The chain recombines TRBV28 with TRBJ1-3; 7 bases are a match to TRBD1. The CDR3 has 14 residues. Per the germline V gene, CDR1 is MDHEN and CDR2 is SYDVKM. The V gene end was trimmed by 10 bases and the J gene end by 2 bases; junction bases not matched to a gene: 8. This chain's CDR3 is CATDPGGTGNTIYF. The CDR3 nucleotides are TGTGCCACCGATCCAGGGGGGACTGGAAACACCATATATTTT.

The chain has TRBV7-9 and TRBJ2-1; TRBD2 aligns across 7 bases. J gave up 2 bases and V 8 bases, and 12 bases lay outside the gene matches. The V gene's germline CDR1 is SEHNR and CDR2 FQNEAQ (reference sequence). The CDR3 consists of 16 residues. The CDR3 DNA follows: TGTGCCAGCTCCGGGGGGTCTATCCGTACCTACAATGAGCAGTTCTTC. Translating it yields CASSGGSIRTYNEQFF.

CDR3 in DNA: TGTGCCAGCTCACAGGGTTTGAGCGTTTACGAGCAGTACTTC. Translation gives CASSQGLSVYEQYF. This chain links TRBV18 with TRBJ2-7, with no clear D. CDR1 and CDR2 from the germline V gene are KGHSH and LQKENI. There are 14 residues in the CDR3. Trimming took 4 bases from V and 4 from J, leaving 14 bases between them.

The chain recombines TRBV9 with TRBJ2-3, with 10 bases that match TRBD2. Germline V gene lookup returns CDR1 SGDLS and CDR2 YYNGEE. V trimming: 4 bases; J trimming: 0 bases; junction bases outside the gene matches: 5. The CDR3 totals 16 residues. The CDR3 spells CASSPLTSGSTDTQYF. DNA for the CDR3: TGTGCCAGCAGCCCTCTGACTAGCGGGAGCACAGATACGCAGTATTTT.

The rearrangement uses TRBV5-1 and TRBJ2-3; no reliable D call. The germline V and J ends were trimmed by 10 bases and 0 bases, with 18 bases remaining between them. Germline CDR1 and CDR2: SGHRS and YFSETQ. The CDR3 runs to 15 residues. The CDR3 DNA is TGCGCCGGAACTCTTTCGGGCACTAGCACAGATACGCAGTATTTT. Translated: CAGTLSGTSTDTQYF.

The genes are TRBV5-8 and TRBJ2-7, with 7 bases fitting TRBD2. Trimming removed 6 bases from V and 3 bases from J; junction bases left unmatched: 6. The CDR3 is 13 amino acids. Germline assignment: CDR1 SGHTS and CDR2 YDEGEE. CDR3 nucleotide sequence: TGTGCCAGCAAAACTAGCGATTTCTACGAGCAGTACTTC. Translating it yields CASKTSDFYEQYF. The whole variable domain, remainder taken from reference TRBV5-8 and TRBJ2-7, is EAGVTQSPTHLIKTRGQQATLRCSPISGHTSVYWYQQALGLGLQFLLWYDEGEERNRGNFPPRFSGRQFPNYSSELNVNALELEDSALYLCASKTSDFYEQYFGPGTRLTVT.